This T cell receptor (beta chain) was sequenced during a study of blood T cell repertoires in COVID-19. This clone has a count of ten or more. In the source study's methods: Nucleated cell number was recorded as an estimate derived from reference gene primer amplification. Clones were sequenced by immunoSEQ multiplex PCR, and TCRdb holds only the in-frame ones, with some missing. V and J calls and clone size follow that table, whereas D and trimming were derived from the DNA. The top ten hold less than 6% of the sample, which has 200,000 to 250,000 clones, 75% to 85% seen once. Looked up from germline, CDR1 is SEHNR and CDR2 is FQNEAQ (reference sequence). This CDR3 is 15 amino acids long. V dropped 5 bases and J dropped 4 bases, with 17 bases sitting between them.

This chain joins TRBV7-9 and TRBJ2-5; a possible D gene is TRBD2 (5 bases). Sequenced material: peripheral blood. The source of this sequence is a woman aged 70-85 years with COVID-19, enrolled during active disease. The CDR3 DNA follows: TGTGCCAGCAGCCCTAAGCTCTTAGGAGGAGAGACCCAGTACTTC. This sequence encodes CASSPKLLGGETQYF.